These T cell receptor beta chains were read from a single sample in a study of blood T cell repertoires in COVID-19. TCRdb keeps only in-frame clones here, not all; method: immunoSEQ multiplex PCR. The sample holds about 240,000 clones; around 88% are singletons and the top ten take 2.5% to 3.5%. Sequencing was performed on PBMCs or T cells enriched from blood (not recorded which). Receptors were obtained from a middle-aged woman with acute COVID-19. The CDR3 runs from the conserved cysteine through the conserved F or W. A D gene is named only where the DNA matches it firmly. Part of the rows lack a size; the others show once, few, many or a class for expanded clones.

v_call: TRBV19
j_call: TRBJ1-1
d_call: .
clone_size: .
cdr3_nt: TGTGCCAGTAGTAGAGGGAGGGAGAACACTGAAGCTTTCTTT
cdr3_aa: CASSRGRENTEAFF

v_call: TRBV5-1
j_call: TRBJ2-1
d_call: TRBD2
clone_size: .
cdr3_nt: TGCGCCAGCAGCGGGGGACTAGCGGGAGGGCCCGGGGGAGAGCAGTTCTTC
cdr3_aa: CASSGGLAGGPGGEQFF

v_call: TRBV9
j_call: TRBJ2-5
d_call: .
clone_size: .
cdr3_nt: TGTGCCAGCAGCGTAGGGAACTATAAAGAGACCCAGTACTTC
cdr3_aa: CASSVGNYKETQYF

v_call: TRBV18
j_call: TRBJ2-2
d_call: TRBD1
clone_size: once
cdr3_nt: TGTGCCAGCTCGAGGACAGGGTCCGACCCTCCATACGGGGAGCTGTTTTTT
cdr3_aa: CASSRTGSDPPYGELFF

v_call: TRBV19
j_call: TRBJ2-2
d_call: TRBD2
clone_size: .
cdr3_nt: TGTGCCAGTAGTCCCTTGGGAGGGCCGAAGGACACCGGGGAGCTGTTTTTT
cdr3_aa: CASSPLGGPKDTGELFF

v_call: TRBV24-1
j_call: TRBJ2-5
d_call: TRBD2
clone_size: once
cdr3_nt: TGTGCCACCAGTGATAGCGGGAGTGAGACCCAGTACTTC
cdr3_aa: CATSDSGSETQYF

v_call: TRBV30
j_call: TRBJ2-1
d_call: .
clone_size: once
cdr3_nt: TGTGCCTGGGACACTAATCTGAGGAATGAGCAGTTCTTC
cdr3_aa: CAWDTNLRNEQFF

v_call: TRBV29-1
j_call: TRBJ2-1
d_call: .
clone_size: .
cdr3_nt: TGCAGCGTTGAAGAGGGTAGGGGAAAGCAGTTCTTC
cdr3_aa: CSVEEGRGKQFF

v_call: TRBV24-1
j_call: TRBJ2-5
d_call: TRBD1
clone_size: .
cdr3_nt: TGTGCCACCAGCCAGGGGGCCCAAGCGACCCAGTACTTC
cdr3_aa: CATSQGAQATQYF

v_call: TRBV4-1
j_call: TRBJ2-1
d_call: TRBD2
clone_size: .
cdr3_nt: TGCGCCAGCAGCCAAACCAGGACTAGCGGGAGGTCGAATGAGCAGTTCTTC
cdr3_aa: CASSQTRTSGRSNEQFF